Listed here are 7 T cell receptor beta chains from one sample, sequenced in a study of human T cells and chemical hapten exposure. Total RNA extraction was carried out from unfractionated whole blood. TCRdb redid the calling of the 5' RACE reads with MiXCR, one entry per CDR3 protein. Among 130,000 or so distinct CDR3 sequences listed, 3.5% to 5% were seen once. The receptors here all came from a female donor in good health.

Many counts were recorded for this clonotype. The rearrangement links TRBV7-9 to TRBJ2-5; the D gene is possibly TRBD1 (5 bases). The ends were cut back, 1 base at V and 9 bases at J, with 6 bases in the middle. The CDR3 is 11 residues long. The germline gives CDR1 SEHNR, CDR2 FQNEAQ (reference sequence). CDR3 protein: CASSLEGSQYF. CDR3 DNA: TGTGCCAGCAGCTTAGAGGGGTCCCAGTACTTC.

Ten or more counts support this clonotype. The chain is built from TRBV3-1 and TRBJ1-6, with D unclear. Deletions cut 1 base from V and 8 bases from J, with 3 bases between. The germline V gene has CDR1 LGHDT and CDR2 YNNKEL (reference sequence). The CDR3 extends over 12 amino acids. The CDR3 DNA reads TGTGCCAGCAGCCAAGGATATTCACCCCTCCACTTT. This codes for CASSQGYSPLHF. The whole variable domain, remainder taken from reference TRBV3-1 and TRBJ1-6, is DTAVSQTPKYLVTQMGNDKSIKCEQNLGHDTMYWYKQDSKKFLKIMFSYNNKELIINETVPNRFSPKSPDKAHLNLHINSLELGDSAVYFCASSQGYSPLHFGNGTRLTVT.

Comments on this clonotype: The junction departs from the called germline gene at one end, perhaps through a read error. This chain joins TRBV12-3 or TRBV12-4 and TRBJ2-7, with 10 bases fitting TRBD2. The CDR3 is 12 residues long. The CDR3 reads CASSLSGGGTRF. CDR3 DNA sequence: TGTGCCAGCAGTTTAAGCGGGGGGGGGACTCGCTTC.

This clonotype was seen repeatedly, ten times or more. The chain is built from TRBV2 and TRBJ2-3, with 10 bases matching TRBD2. The CDR3 sequence is 14 residues long. V dropped 2 bases and J dropped 5; count of bases not matched to a gene: 1. Looked up from germline, CDR1 is SNHLY and CDR2 is FYNNEI. CDR3 in DNA: TGTGCCAGCAGTGAAACTAGCGGGGAAGATACGCAGTATTTT. Translation: CASSETSGEDTQYF.

The table lists this clonotype with many counts. This rearrangement joins TRBV6-5 to TRBJ1-1; no reliable D call. CDR1 is MNHEY, CDR2 SVGAGI, per germline. Trimming left V 2 bases short and J 4 bases short, with 11 bases between. The CDR3 has 14 residues. CDR3 coding DNA: TGTGCCAGCAGTTACGGGTTGGAGGGCACTGAAGCTTTCTTT. Translating gives CASSYGLEGTEAFF.

The table lists this clonotype with many counts. The CDR3 nucleotides are TGTGCCAGCACCCCTATGACAGGGTCAGGTGAAGCTTTCTTT. Its translation: CASTPMTGSGEAFF. This rearrangement joins TRBV9 to TRBJ1-1; TRBD1 matches 7 bases. CDR3 length: 14 residues. V lost 6 bases and J lost 7; bases outside the gene matches: 12. Germline CDR1 reads SGDLS; CDR2 reads YYNGEE.

This clonotype was detected once. It may be a read error: a sequence one base away is much more abundant. The rearrangement links TRBV20-1 to TRBJ1-5; D not resolved. Germline V CDR1 and CDR2: DFQATT, SNEGSKA (reference sequence). The CDR3 covers 13 residues. V dropped 0 bases and J dropped 7 bases, with 10 bases sitting between them. CDR3 residues: CSARDRGGQPQHF. CDR3 in DNA: TGCAGTGCTAGAGATCGCGGAGGACAGCCCCAGCATTTT.